This TCR beta chain was documented in a study of PD-L1 blockade in urothelial cancer. Background on the study: Patients, treated from 2014 onward, received atezolizumab 1,200 mg intravenously every 3 weeks.

Sample time point: pretreatment peripheral blood. Into every PCR, synthetic TCR analog templates were spiked. Sequencing was performed with immunoSEQ multiplex PCR; in TCRdb, only in-frame clones are kept and a portion is missing. The sample records over 65,000 clones, 90% being singletons. The CDR3 is made up of 17 amino acids. V was trimmed by 6 bases and J by 6 bases, leaving 24 bases between them. Germline CDR1 is MDHEN and CDR2 is SYDVKM. The sequences come from PBMCs, collected around atezolizumab (anti-PD-L1) treatment. This sequence was found in a man between 65 and 80 years old with urothelial cancer. The chain couples TRBV28 to TRBJ2-1; perhaps TRBD2 as D (6 bases). The CDR3 here is CASSPPLLSGLPNEQFF. In DNA form, the CDR3 reads TGTGCCAGCAGCCCACCCCTGCTCAGCGGGTTACCCAATGAGCAGTTCTTC.